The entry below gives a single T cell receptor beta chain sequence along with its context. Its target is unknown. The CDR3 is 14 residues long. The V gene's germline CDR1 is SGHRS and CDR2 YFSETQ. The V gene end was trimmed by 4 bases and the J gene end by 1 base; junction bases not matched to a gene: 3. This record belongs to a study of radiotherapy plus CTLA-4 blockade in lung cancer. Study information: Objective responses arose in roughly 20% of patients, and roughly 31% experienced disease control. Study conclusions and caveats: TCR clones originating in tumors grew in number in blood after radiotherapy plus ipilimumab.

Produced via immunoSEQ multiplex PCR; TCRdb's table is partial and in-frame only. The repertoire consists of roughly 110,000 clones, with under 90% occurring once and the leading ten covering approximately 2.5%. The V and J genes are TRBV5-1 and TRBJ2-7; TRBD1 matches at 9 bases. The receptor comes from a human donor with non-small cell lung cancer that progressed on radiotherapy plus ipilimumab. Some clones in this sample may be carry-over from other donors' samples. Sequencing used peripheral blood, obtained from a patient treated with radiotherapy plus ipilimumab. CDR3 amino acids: CASSPDRGSYEQYF. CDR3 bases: TGCGCCAGCAGCCCGGACAGGGGTTCCTACGAGCAGTACTTC.